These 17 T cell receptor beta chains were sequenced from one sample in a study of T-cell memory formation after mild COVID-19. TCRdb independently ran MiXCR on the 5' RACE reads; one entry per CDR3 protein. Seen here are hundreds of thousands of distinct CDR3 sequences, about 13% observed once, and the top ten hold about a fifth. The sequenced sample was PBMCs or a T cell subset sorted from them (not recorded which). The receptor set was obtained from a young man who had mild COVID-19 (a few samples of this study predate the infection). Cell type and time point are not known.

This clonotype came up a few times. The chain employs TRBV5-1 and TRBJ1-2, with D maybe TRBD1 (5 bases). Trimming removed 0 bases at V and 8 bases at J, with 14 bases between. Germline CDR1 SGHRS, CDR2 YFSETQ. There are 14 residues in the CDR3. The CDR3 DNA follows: TGCGCCAGCAGCTTGGACCCAGGGCAGCGAGGCTACACCTTC. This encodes CASSLDPGQRGYTF.

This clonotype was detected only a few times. CDR3 sequence reads: CASSFIPNSYGYTF. CDR3 DNA: TGTGCCAGCAGTTTTATCCCTAACTCGTATGGCTACACCTTC. The chain combines TRBV12-3 or TRBV12-4 with TRBJ1-2; no firm D call. V was shortened by 3 bases and J by 5 bases, with 13 bases between the two germline ends. The CDR3 is made up of 14 amino acids.

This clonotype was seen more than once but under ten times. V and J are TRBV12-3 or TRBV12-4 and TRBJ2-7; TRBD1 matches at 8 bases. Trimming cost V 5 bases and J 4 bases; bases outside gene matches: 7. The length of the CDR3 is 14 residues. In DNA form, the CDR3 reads TGTGCCAGCAGTCTCCAGACAGGGGTTTACGAGCAGTACTTC. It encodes CASSLQTGVYEQYF.

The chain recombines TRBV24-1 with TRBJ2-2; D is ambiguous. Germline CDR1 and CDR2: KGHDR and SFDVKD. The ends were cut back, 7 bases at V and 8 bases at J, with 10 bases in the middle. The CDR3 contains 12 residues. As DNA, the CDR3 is TGTGCCACCAGCGCGATCGGAGGGGAGCTGTTTTTT. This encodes CATSAIGGELFF.

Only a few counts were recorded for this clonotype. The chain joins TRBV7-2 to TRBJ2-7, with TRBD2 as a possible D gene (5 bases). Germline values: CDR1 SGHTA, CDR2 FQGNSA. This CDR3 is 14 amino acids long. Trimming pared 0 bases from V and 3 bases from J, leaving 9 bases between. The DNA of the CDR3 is TGTGCCAGCAGCTTAGCCCGGGGTAGCTACGAGCAGTACTTC. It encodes CASSLARGSYEQYF.

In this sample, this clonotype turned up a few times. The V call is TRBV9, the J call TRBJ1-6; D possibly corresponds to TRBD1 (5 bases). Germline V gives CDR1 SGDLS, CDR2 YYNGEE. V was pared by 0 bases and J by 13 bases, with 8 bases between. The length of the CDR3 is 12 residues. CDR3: CASSVAGGPLHF. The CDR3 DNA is TGTGCCAGCAGCGTAGCGGGGGGTCCCCTCCACTTT.

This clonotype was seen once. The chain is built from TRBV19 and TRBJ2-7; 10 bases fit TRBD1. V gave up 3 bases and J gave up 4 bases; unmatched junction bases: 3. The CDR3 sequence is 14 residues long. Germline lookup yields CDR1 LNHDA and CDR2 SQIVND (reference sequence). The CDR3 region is CASSIVDRGYEQYF. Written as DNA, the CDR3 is TGTGCCAGTAGTATCGTGGACAGGGGGTACGAGCAGTACTTC.

CDR3 DNA sequence: TGCGCCAGCGGATTGGGAGTTGTGAGGACTGAAGCTTTCTTT. It specifies CASGLGVVRTEAFF. The chain couples TRBV5-1 to TRBJ1-1; unclear D gene. The CDR3 sequence is 14 residues long. V was clipped by 7 bases and J by 5 bases, with 18 bases between them. The V gene's germline CDR1 is SGHRS and CDR2 YFSETQ.

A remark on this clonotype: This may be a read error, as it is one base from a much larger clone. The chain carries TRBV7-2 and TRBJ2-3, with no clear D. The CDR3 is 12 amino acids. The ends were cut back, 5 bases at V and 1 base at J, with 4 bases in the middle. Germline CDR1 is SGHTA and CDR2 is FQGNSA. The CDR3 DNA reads TGTGCCAGCAGCACAGGCACAGATACGCAGTATTTT. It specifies CASSTGTDTQYF.

For the CDR3, the DNA is TGTGCCACCAGTGAAAAGACAGGGTGGGAGACCCAGTACTTC. Translating gives CATSEKTGWETQYF. The genes are TRBV24-1 and TRBJ2-5; the match to TRBD1 covers 7 bases. Germline CDR1 is KGHDR and CDR2 is SFDVKD. The V segment lost 4 bases and the J segment 5 bases; nucleotides outside the gene matches: 6. This CDR3 is 14 amino acids long.

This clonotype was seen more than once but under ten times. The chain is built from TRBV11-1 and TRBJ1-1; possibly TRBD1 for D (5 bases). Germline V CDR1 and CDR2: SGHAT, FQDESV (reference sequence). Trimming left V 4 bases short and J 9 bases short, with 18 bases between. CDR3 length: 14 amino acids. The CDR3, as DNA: TGTGCCAGCAGCTCATCGGGGACTGACTACAAAGCTTTCTTT. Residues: CASSSSGTDYKAFF.

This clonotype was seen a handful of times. The CDR3 reads CSASDSSGGSYEQYV. The CDR3 bases are TGCAGTGCCTCAGACTCTAGCGGGGGGTCCTACGAGCAGTACGTC. The chain is built from TRBV20-1 and TRBJ2-7; 11 nucleotides match TRBD2. Germline V gene sequence: CDR1 DFQATT, CDR2 SNEGSKA (reference sequence). V lost 6 bases and J lost 1; bases outside the gene matches: 8. The CDR3 is 15 residues long.

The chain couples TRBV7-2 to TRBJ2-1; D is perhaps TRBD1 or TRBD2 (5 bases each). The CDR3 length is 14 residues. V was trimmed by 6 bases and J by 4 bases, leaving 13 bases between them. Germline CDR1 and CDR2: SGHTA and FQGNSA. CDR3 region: CASSPGRLYNEQFF. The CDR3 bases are TGTGCCAGCAGTCCGGGACGGTTATACAATGAGCAGTTCTTC.

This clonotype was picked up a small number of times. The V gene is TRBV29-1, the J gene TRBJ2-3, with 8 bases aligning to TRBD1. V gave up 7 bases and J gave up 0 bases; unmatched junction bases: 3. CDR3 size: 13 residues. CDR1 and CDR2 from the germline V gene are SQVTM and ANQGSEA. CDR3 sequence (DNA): TGCAGCGAGGGACAGGCCAGCACAGATACGCAGTATTTT. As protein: CSEGQASTDTQYF.

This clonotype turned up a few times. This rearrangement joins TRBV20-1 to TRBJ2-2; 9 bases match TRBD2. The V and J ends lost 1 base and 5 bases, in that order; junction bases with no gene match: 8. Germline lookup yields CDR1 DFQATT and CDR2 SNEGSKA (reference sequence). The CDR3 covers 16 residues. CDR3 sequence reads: CSARVNSGGRTGELFF. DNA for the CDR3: TGCAGTGCTAGAGTCAATAGCGGGGGAAGGACCGGGGAGCTGTTTTTT.

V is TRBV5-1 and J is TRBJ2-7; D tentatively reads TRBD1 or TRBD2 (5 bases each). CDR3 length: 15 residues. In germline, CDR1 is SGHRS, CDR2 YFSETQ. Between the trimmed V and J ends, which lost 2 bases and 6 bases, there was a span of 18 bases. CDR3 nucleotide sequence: TGCGCCAGCAGCTTAACCTGGGGACCCAACAGCGAGCAGTACTTC. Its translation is CASSLTWGPNSEQYF.

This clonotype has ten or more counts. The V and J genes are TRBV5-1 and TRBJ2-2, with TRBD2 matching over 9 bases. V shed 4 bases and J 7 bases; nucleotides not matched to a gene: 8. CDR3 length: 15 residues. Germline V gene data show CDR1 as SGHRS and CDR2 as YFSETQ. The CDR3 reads CASSTRGGRNGELFF. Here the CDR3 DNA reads TGCGCCAGCAGCACGCGGGGGGGCCGAAACGGGGAGCTGTTTTTT.